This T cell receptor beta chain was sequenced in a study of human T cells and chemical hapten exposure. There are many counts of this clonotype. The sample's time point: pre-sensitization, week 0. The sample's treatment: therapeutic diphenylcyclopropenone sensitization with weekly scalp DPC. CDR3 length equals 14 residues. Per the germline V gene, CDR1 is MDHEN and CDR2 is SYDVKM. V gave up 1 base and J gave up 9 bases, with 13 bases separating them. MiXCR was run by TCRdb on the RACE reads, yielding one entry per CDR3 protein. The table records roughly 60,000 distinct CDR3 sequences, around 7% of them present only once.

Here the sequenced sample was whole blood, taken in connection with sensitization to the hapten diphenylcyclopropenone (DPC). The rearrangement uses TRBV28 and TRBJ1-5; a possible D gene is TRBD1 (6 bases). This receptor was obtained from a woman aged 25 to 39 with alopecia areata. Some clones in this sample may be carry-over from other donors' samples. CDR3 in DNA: TGTGCCAGCAGTTTATCAGGGGTCAGGAGGCCCCAGCATTTT. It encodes CASSLSGVRRPQHF.